This TCR beta chain was sequenced during a study of blood T cell repertoires in COVID-19. Study information: Sample material is recorded as cDNA or gDNA derived from T cells, B-cell-depleted T cells, or PBMCs.

This clone has just a few counts. Per the authors' pipeline: Nucleated cell counts were estimated from reference gene primer amplification. The protocol was immunoSEQ multiplex PCR, while the TCRdb copy is restricted to in-frame clones and leaves out a portion. The V and J calls and clone size are taken from that table; D and trimming were inferred from the DNA. Here the sample spans over 150,000 clones, under 80% being singletons. Germline lookup yields CDR1 SNHLY and CDR2 FYNNEI. This CDR3 contains 14 residues. With V trimmed by 6 bases and J by 7 bases, 7 bases remained unmatched. The origin of this receptor is a man between 65 and 80 years old with acute or convalescent COVID-19. Material: peripheral blood. This chain joins TRBV2 and TRBJ1-4; 8 bases match TRBD1. Here the CDR3 reads CASRDTGGGEKLFF. For the CDR3, the DNA is TGTGCCAGCAGGGATACAGGGGGTGGTGAAAAACTGTTTTTT.